Each of the 27 T cell receptor beta chains below was sequenced from the same sample in a study of spatial heterogeneity in lung cancer. Overall study findings and caveats: Mutation counts in tumors were tracked by counts of expanded intratumoral alpha and beta TCRs.

The sample's time point: sample taken at primary tumor resection. TCRdb re-called the 5' RACE reads with MiXCR, one entry per CDR3 protein. This table has 5,000 to 6,500 distinct CDR3 sequences, more than 4% appearing once. No cognate antigen is known for these TCRs. The sequences come from lung tumor tissue, collected at surgery. Receptors were obtained from a male donor with early-stage non-small cell lung cancer.

This clonotype has at least ten counts. The library was designed around alpha chains, so this beta chain is a stray read whose abundance carries little weight. This chain connects TRBV2 to TRBJ1-5, with a weak D call TRBD1 (5 bases). The CDR3 is 15 amino acids. CDR1 is SNHLY and CDR2 is FYNNEI in the germline V gene. V was pared by 7 bases and J by 3 bases, with 16 bases between. CDR3 nucleotide sequence: TGTGCCAGCACCCCAGCGGGGCAACCCAATCAGCCCCAGCATTTT. It translates to CASTPAGQPNQPQHF.

This clonotype was observed at least ten times. This beta chain was picked up by a library intended for alpha chains and is off target, so its count carries little meaning. The chain joins TRBV6-2 or TRBV6-3 to TRBJ2-4; D is ambiguous. V lost 6 bases and J 0 bases, leaving 3 bases between the germline ends. The CDR3 is 12 residues long. The V gene's germline CDR1 is MNHEY and CDR2 SVGEGT. In nucleotides, the CDR3 is TGTGCCAGCAGCGTAGCCAAAAACATTCAGTACTTC. It translates to CASSVAKNIQYF.

This clonotype has ten or more counts. Because the library targeted alpha chains, this beta chain is an off-target read whose size means little. This chain uses TRBV19 with TRBJ2-2; the D call may be TRBD1 or TRBD2 (6 bases each). Trimming pared 7 bases from V and 6 bases from J, leaving 15 bases between. From germline, CDR1 is LNHDA and CDR2 SQIVND (reference sequence). The CDR3 covers 14 residues. The CDR3 DNA is TGTGCCAGTACAAATACGGGGGCCGCCGGGGAGCTGTTTTTT. It codes for CASTNTGAAGELFF. Complete variable domain (other parts from reference TRBV19 and TRBJ2-2): DGGITQSPKYLFRKEGQNVTLSCEQNLNHDAMYWYRQDPGQGLRLIYYSQIVNDFQKGDIAEGYSVSREKKESFPLTVTSAQKNPTAFYLCASTNTGAAGELFFGEGSRLTVL.

The table lists this clonotype with many counts. As an off-target read in a library built for alpha chains, this beta chain has a frequency of little significance. The rearrangement uses TRBV18 and TRBJ2-1; 8 nucleotides agree with TRBD1. V trimming: 3 bases; J trimming: 6 bases; junction bases outside the gene matches: 7. The CDR3 runs to 15 residues. Germline values: CDR1 KGHSH, CDR2 LQKENI. The CDR3 coding sequence is TGTGCCAGCTCACCTGGGACAGGAGGGGGCAATGAGCAGTTCTTC. Residues: CASSPGTGGGNEQFF.

Relative to its sample, this clonotype is medium-sized. With the library built for alpha chains, this beta chain is off target and its frequency is not meaningful. V and J are TRBV20-1 and TRBJ1-5; D is possibly TRBD1 (5 bases). The CDR3 covers 15 residues. The germline CDR1 and CDR2 sequences are DFQATT and SNEGSKA (reference sequence). V was trimmed by 5 bases and J by 3 bases, leaving 17 bases between them. This CDR3 is CSAGDSRLFNQPQHF. The DNA for the CDR3 is TGCAGTGCTGGTGACAGCAGGCTTTTCAATCAGCCCCAGCATTTT.

This clonotype was counted at least ten times. This beta chain lies outside the target of a library built for alpha chains; its clone size means little. This chain joins TRBV12-3 or TRBV12-4 and TRBJ1-4; D gene ambiguous. The CDR3 has 11 residues. Deletions cut 3 bases from V and 8 bases from J, with 4 bases between. The CDR3 sequence is CASSLGEKLFF. The CDR3 DNA reads as TGTGCCAGCAGTTTGGGAGAAAAACTGTTTTTT.

This clonotype has at least ten counts. This beta chain is off target for a library built for alpha chains, so its abundance means little. This chain connects TRBV5-1 to TRBJ1-1; possible D gene TRBD1, 5 bases. Trimming cost V 6 bases and J 1 base, with 13 bases left between them. The CDR3 extends over 14 amino acids. Germline loops: CDR1 SGHRS, CDR2 YFSETQ. CDR3 DNA: TGCGCCAGCACCCGCCGCCAGGGGAACACTGAAGCTTTCTTT. Residues: CASTRRQGNTEAFF. The full variable domain, rest sourced from reference TRBV5-1 and TRBJ1-1, is KAGVTQTPRYLIKTRGQQVTLSCSPISGHRSVSWYQQTPGQGLQFLFEYFSETQRNKGNFPGRFSGRQFSNSRSEMNVSTLELGDSALYLCASTRRQGNTEAFFGQGTRLTVV.

This clonotype is medium-sized. The library was prepared for alpha chains; this beta chain is a stray read, so its frequency means little. The genes are TRBV6-6 and TRBJ2-7; D remains ambiguous. V shed 0 bases and J shed 2 bases, with 8 bases lying between them. The CDR3 has 14 amino acids. Germline CDR1 MNHNY, CDR2 SVGAGI (reference sequence). CDR3 nucleotides: TGTGCCAGCAGTTACTCGATGCTGCCCTACGAGCAGTACTTC. Its translation: CASSYSMLPYEQYF.

This clonotype was recorded many times. This beta chain is a stray sequence in a library constructed for alpha chains; its clone size is not meaningful. This sequence joins TRBV20-1 and TRBJ2-1; 11 bases fit TRBD2. The CDR3 sequence is 14 residues long. The ends lost 5 bases at V and 5 bases at J; junction bases unmatched: 5. Germline V gene lookup returns CDR1 DFQATT and CDR2 SNEGSKA (reference sequence). Here the CDR3 DNA reads TGCAGTGCTCCTGGGACTAGCGGCCACAATGAGCAGTTCTTC. Its translation: CSAPGTSGHNEQFF.

At least ten counts were recorded for this clonotype. Because the library targeted alpha chains, this beta chain is an off-target read whose size means little. The chain combines TRBV7-2 with TRBJ2-3; tentatively, D is TRBD2 (5 bases). In germline, CDR1 is SGHTA, CDR2 FQGNSA. The V and J ends lost 5 bases and 0 bases respectively, with 18 bases between them. The CDR3 has 17 residues. The CDR3 sequence is CASSESLRGASTDTQYF. The CDR3 DNA sequence: TGTGCCAGCAGCGAATCGTTACGGGGAGCTAGCACAGATACGCAGTATTTT.

By proportion, this clonotype is medium-sized (0.01 to 0.1%). This beta chain represents an off-target read in a library built for alpha chains; its size is of limited meaning. The chain carries TRBV6-1 and TRBJ2-1; D may be TRBD2 (6 bases). Trimming pared 1 base from V and 6 bases from J, leaving 10 bases between. This CDR3 contains 14 residues. Germline V gene sequence: CDR1 MNHNS, CDR2 SASEGT. In nucleotides, the CDR3 is TGTGCCAGCAGTGAAGTTGCCGGGGGCAATGAGCAGTTCTTC. This codes for CASSEVAGGNEQFF.

The sample holds many counts of this clonotype. With the library built for alpha chains, this beta chain is off target and its frequency is not meaningful. The chain has TRBV3-1 and TRBJ2-1, with TRBD2 matching over 8 bases. Trimming removed 0 bases from V and 7 bases from J; junction bases left unmatched: 5. This CDR3 is 15 amino acids long. Germline loops: CDR1 LGHDT, CDR2 YNNKEL (reference sequence). The CDR3 protein is CASSQDILAENEQFF. The CDR3 region has the DNA TGTGCCAGCAGCCAAGATATACTAGCGGAAAATGAGCAGTTCTTC.

This clonotype showed up many times. This beta chain represents an off-target read in a library built for alpha chains; its size is of limited meaning. This sequence joins TRBV20-1 and TRBJ2-5, with no clear D. From germline, CDR1 is DFQATT and CDR2 SNEGSKA (reference sequence). The CDR3 contains 13 residues. V dropped 0 bases and J dropped 3 bases, with 8 bases sitting between them. The CDR3 here is CSARDPFKETQYF. Here the CDR3 DNA reads TGCAGTGCTAGAGATCCCTTTAAAGAGACCCAGTACTTC.

This clonotype was detected ten times or more. With the library built for alpha chains, this beta chain is off target and its frequency is not meaningful. The chain recombines TRBV5-4 with TRBJ2-3, with D unresolved. This CDR3 region has 13 residues. The germline V and J ends were trimmed by 1 base and 0 bases, with 3 bases remaining between them. Germline CDR1 SGHNT, CDR2 YYREEE (reference sequence). The chain's CDR3 is CASSLLSTDTQYF. CDR3 sequence (DNA): TGTGCCAGCAGCTTGCTCAGCACAGATACGCAGTATTTT.

This clonotype was seen repeatedly, ten times or more. This beta chain represents an off-target read in a library built for alpha chains; its size is of limited meaning. The V and J genes are TRBV10-3 and TRBJ2-3; D tentatively reads TRBD1 or TRBD2 (6 bases each). Germline CDR1 ENHRY, CDR2 SYGVKD. V lost 3 bases and J 2 bases, leaving 12 bases between the germline ends. CDR3 length: 15 residues. The CDR3 loop reads CAISEVGGPTDTQYF. DNA for the CDR3: TGTGCCATCAGTGAAGTTGGGGGGCCCACAGATACGCAGTATTTT.

This clonotype was recorded many times. This beta chain represents an off-target read in a library built for alpha chains; its size is of limited meaning. J is TRBJ2-2 and V is TRBV3-1; the D call may be TRBD1 or TRBD2 (5 bases each). Germline CDR1 and CDR2: LGHDT and YNNKEL (reference sequence). Deletions cut 1 base from V and 7 bases from J, with 13 bases between. CDR3 length: 15 amino acids. The CDR3: CASSQGTGTVGELFF. The CDR3 nucleotides read TGTGCCAGCAGCCAAGGCACCGGGACCGTCGGGGAGCTGTTTTTT.

A remark on this clonotype: This beta chain is an unintended read in a library built for alpha chains; its size means little. The rearrangement joins TRBV20-1 to TRBJ2-3, with 9 bases matching TRBD2. J lost 4 bases, V lost 0 bases, and 5 bases had no gene match. The CDR3 runs to 15 residues. Germline V lookup: CDR1 DFQATT, CDR2 SNEGSKA (reference sequence). CDR3 in amino acids: CSARDAGGSADTQYF. DNA for the CDR3: TGCAGTGCTAGAGATGCGGGAGGGAGCGCAGATACGCAGTATTTT.

This clonotype was seen at least ten times. This beta chain is an unintended read in a library built for alpha chains; its size means little. CDR3 loop: CSARGDYEQYF. The CDR3 DNA reads TGCAGTGCTAGAGGGGATTACGAGCAGTACTTC. The chain has TRBV20-1 and TRBJ2-7; D unclear. Germline values: CDR1 DFQATT, CDR2 SNEGSKA (reference sequence). The CDR3 has 11 residues. The V end was cut by 1 base, the J end by 4 bases, with 5 bases between.

This clonotype is labeled as medium-sized (0.01 to 0.1%). This beta chain is a stray read from a library made for alpha chains; its abundance is not meaningful. This chain links TRBV20-1 with TRBJ2-2; the match to TRBD1 covers 9 bases. The V segment lost 6 bases and the J segment 5 bases; nucleotides outside the gene matches: 7. Germline assignment: CDR1 DFQATT and CDR2 SNEGSKA (reference sequence). The length of the CDR3 is 14 residues. This chain's CDR3 is CSALGTGKTGELFF. In nucleotides, the CDR3 is TGCAGTGCCCTTGGGACAGGGAAGACCGGGGAGCTGTTTTTT.

This clonotype came up many times. Because this beta chain is a stray read in a library intended to capture alpha chains, its abundance should not be given much weight. J is TRBJ2-7 and V is TRBV2, with D perhaps TRBD1 (6 bases). Germline assignment: CDR1 SNHLY and CDR2 FYNNEI. The V end lost 10 bases, the J end lost 5 bases, and 18 bases lay between the germline ends. The CDR3 length is 13 residues. The DNA for the CDR3 is TGTGCCACAGGACAGCTTCAACCTAACGAGCAGTACTTC. Amino acid sequence: CATGQLQPNEQYF. Drawing the rest from reference TRBV2 and TRBJ2-7, the complete variable domain is EPEVTQTPSHQVTQMGQEVILRCVPISNHLYFYWYRQILGQKVEFLVSFYNNEISEKSEIFDDQFSVERPDGSNFTLKIRSTKLEDSAMYFCATGQLQPNEQYFGPGTRLTVT.

As to this clonotype: This beta chain represents an off-target read in a library built for alpha chains; its size is of limited meaning. The chain couples TRBV20-1 to TRBJ2-3; 9 bases are shared with TRBD2. The junction had 8 bases not matched to a gene; V was cut back by 3 bases and J by 7 bases. The CDR3 spans 14 residues. Germline V gene sequence: CDR1 DFQATT, CDR2 SNEGSKA (reference sequence). The DNA for the CDR3 is TGCAGTGCTAGTGGCGGGACTAGCTCAAATACGCAGTATTTT. Translated: CSASGGTSSNTQYF.

This clonotype showed up just a few times. This beta chain is an unintended read in a library built for alpha chains; its size means little. The rearrangement links TRBV7-2 to TRBJ1-5, with TRBD1 identical over 10 bases. After removal of 5 bases from V and 6 bases from J, the junction contained 10 bases not matched to a gene. Germline CDR1 is SGHTA and CDR2 is FQGNSA. The CDR3 has 16 amino acids. This chain's CDR3 is CASSRQTGGAGQPQHF. CDR3 in DNA: TGTGCCAGCAGCCGACAGACAGGGGGCGCAGGTCAGCCCCAGCATTTT.

Comments on this clonotype: Because the library targeted alpha chains, this beta chain is an off-target read whose size means little. The chain has TRBV19 and TRBJ2-7; 10 bases are shared with TRBD1. Germline CDR1 LNHDA, CDR2 SQIVND (reference sequence). V gave up 6 bases and J gave up 0 bases; unmatched junction bases: 2. This CDR3 spans 14 amino acids. CDR3 bases: TGTGCCAGTAGGGGACAGGGGAGCTCCTACGAGCAGTACTTC. This translates into CASRGQGSSYEQYF.

This clonotype came up many times. For a library built for alpha chains, this beta chain is a stray read; little rests on its size. The J gene is TRBJ1-1, the V gene TRBV6-1, with no clear D. The CDR3 spans 14 residues. Germline lookup yields CDR1 MNHNS and CDR2 SASEGT. V was pared by 5 bases and J by 1 base, with 11 bases between. CDR3: CASSQERWNTEAFF. CDR3 sequence (DNA): TGTGCCAGCAGTCAAGAAAGGTGGAACACTGAAGCTTTCTTT.

This clonotype was detected many times. Because the library targeted alpha chains, this beta chain is an off-target read whose size means little. This chain links TRBV13 with TRBJ1-4; the match to TRBD1 covers 10 bases. CDR3 length: 14 residues. In germline, CDR1 is PRHDT, CDR2 FYEKMQ (reference sequence). V lost 3 bases and J lost 10; bases outside the gene matches: 5. CDR3 sequence reads: CASSLGQGRGKLFF. CDR3 DNA: TGTGCCAGCAGCTTGGGACAGGGGCGCGGAAAACTGTTTTTT. Combining the CDR3 with reference TRBV13 and TRBJ1-4 gives the whole variable domain AAGVIQSPRHLIKEKRETATLKCYPIPRHDTVYWYQQGPGQDPQFLISFYEKMQSDKGSIPDRFSAQQFSDYHSELNMSSLELGDSALYFCASSLGQGRGKLFFGSGTQLSVL.

This clonotype was seen many times. A library made for alpha chains picked up this beta chain off target, so its size means little. V is TRBV28 and J is TRBJ2-5, with TRBD1 matching over 8 bases. The CDR3 sequence is 14 residues long. Germline V gives CDR1 MDHEN, CDR2 SYDVKM. Trimming at V came to 5 bases and at J to 4 bases, leaving 6 bases not matched to a gene. CDR3 sequence: CASSTRTGRETQYF. The CDR3 DNA sequence: TGTGCCAGCAGTACACGGACAGGGCGAGAGACCCAGTACTTC.

In its sample, this clonotype was seen many times. This beta chain is an unintended read in a library built for alpha chains; its size means little. The rearrangement links TRBV29-1 to TRBJ1-5; 7 bases match TRBD1. The CDR3 has 13 residues. With 4 bases clipped from V and 2 bases from J, the junction kept 2 bases outside the gene matches. Looked up from germline, CDR1 is SQVTM and CDR2 is ANQGSEA. CDR3 sequence (DNA): TGCAGCGTTGGGCAGGGGGGCAATCAGCCCCAGCATTTT. Protein sequence: CSVGQGGNQPQHF.